The 23 T cell receptor beta chains below come from one sample, sequenced in a study of T-cell memory formation after mild COVID-19. TCRdb analysed the 5' RACE reads with MiXCR anew, one entry per CDR3 protein. The sample records 350,000 to 400,000 distinct CDR3 sequences, under 15% being singletons. The material sequenced was PBMCs or a T cell subset sorted from them (not recorded which). The receptors here all came from a man younger than 35 who had mild COVID-19 (a few samples of this study predate the infection). Cell type and time point are not known.

The table lists this clonotype with a few counts. The genes are TRBV28 and TRBJ2-7; D not resolved. This CDR3 spans 11 amino acids. In germline, CDR1 is MDHEN, CDR2 SYDVKM. Trimming shortened V by 6 bases and J by 2 bases, and 5 bases separated the two germline ends. CDR3 in amino acids: CASRQTYEQYF. As DNA, the CDR3 is TGTGCCAGCAGACAGACCTACGAGCAGTACTTC.

This clonotype was observed a handful of times. CDR3 loop: CASRPTGYPYEQYV. Here the CDR3 DNA reads TGTGCCAGCAGACCGACAGGGTATCCCTACGAGCAGTACGTC. The V gene is TRBV27, the J gene TRBJ2-7, with 7 bases matching TRBD1. The CDR3 consists of 14 residues. J lost 2 bases, V lost 6 bases, and 7 bases had no gene match. CDR1 is MNHEY, CDR2 SMNVEV, per germline (reference sequence).

The chain combines TRBV27 with TRBJ1-4, with a possible D match to TRBD1 (6 bases). The germline V gene has CDR1 MNHEY and CDR2 SMNVEV (reference sequence). V lost 5 bases and J 0 bases, leaving 10 bases between the germline ends. The CDR3 consists of 15 residues. CDR3 region: CASSRQVATNEKLFF. CDR3 sequence (DNA): TGTGCCAGCAGTAGACAGGTCGCAACTAATGAAAAACTGTTTTTT.

The rearrangement uses TRBV18 and TRBJ2-1, with D perhaps TRBD1 or TRBD2 (6 bases each). The length of the CDR3 is 16 residues. CDR1 is KGHSH, CDR2 LQKENI, per germline. V was shortened by 4 bases and J by 2 bases, with 15 bases between the two germline ends. The CDR3 sequence is CASSHRGPGAYNEQFF. For the CDR3, the DNA is TGTGCCAGCTCACACCGGGGGCCGGGGGCCTACAATGAGCAGTTCTTC.

A few counts support this clonotype. The rearrangement uses TRBV7-8 and TRBJ2-2, with a possible D match to TRBD1 (9 bases). CDR1 and CDR2 from the germline V gene are SGHVS and FQNEAQ. Trimming cost V 5 bases and J 1 base, with 17 bases left between them. This CDR3 has 17 residues. The CDR3 sequence is CASSPRGGQGNTGELFF. CDR3 bases: TGTGCCAGCAGCCCCCGGGGGGGACAGGGGAACACCGGGGAGCTGTTTTTT.

The rearrangement joins TRBV20-1 to TRBJ1-1; D gene unclear. V was trimmed by 0 bases and J by 4 bases, leaving 21 bases between them. The length of the CDR3 is 17 residues. Germline CDR1 DFQATT, CDR2 SNEGSKA (reference sequence). The CDR3 DNA follows: TGCAGTGCTAGAGAAGGACGGGTAAGAGGGCTTGGCACTGAAGCTTTCTTT. Its protein product is CSAREGRVRGLGTEAFF.

Many counts were recorded for this clonotype. The chain couples TRBV6-6 to TRBJ1-5; a possible D gene is TRBD1 (5 bases). Deletions cut 6 bases from V and 0 bases from J, with 18 bases between. Per germline, CDR1 MNHNY and CDR2 SVGAGI (reference sequence). CDR3 size: 17 residues. The CDR3 loop reads CASSLPRDLSSNQPQHF. As DNA, the CDR3 is TGTGCCAGCAGCCTCCCCCGGGACTTAAGTAGCAATCAGCCCCAGCATTTT.

V and J are TRBV6-6 and TRBJ1-2; no clear D gene. CDR3 length: 16 residues. The germline V gene has CDR1 MNHNY and CDR2 SVGAGI (reference sequence). V lost 0 bases, J lost 4 bases, and 15 bases lay in between. The CDR3 loop is CASSYSFSRSTYGYTF. CDR3 sequence (DNA): TGTGCCAGCAGTTACTCGTTCAGCCGGTCGACCTATGGCTACACCTTC.

This clonotype turned up a few times. CDR3 nucleotide sequence: TGTGCCAGCAGTGCGGACAGGCACGAGCAGTACGTC. It specifies CASSADRHEQYV. The chain combines TRBV6-1 with TRBJ2-7; TRBD1 agrees at 7 bases. CDR3 length: 12 amino acids. CDR1 and CDR2 (germline): MNHNS, SASEGT. Trimming at V came to 4 bases and at J to 5 bases, leaving 2 bases not matched to a gene.

V gene TRBV11-2 combines with J gene TRBJ1-3; 8 nucleotides line up with TRBD1. The trim removed 6 bases at V and 0 bases at J, leaving 7 bases unmatched. Germline V gives CDR1 SGHAT, CDR2 FQNNGV. The CDR3 sequence is 16 residues long. The CDR3 sequence is CASRKTRGPSGNTIYF. The CDR3 nucleotides read TGTGCCAGCAGGAAAACCAGGGGGCCCTCTGGAAACACCATATATTTT.

The sample holds a few counts of this clonotype. The chain carries TRBV7-2 and TRBJ1-5; tentative D call: TRBD1 (5 bases). Trimming took off 1 base at V and 7 bases at J, with 11 bases between the two ends. CDR1 and CDR2 (germline): SGHTA, FQGNSA. The CDR3 runs 14 residues. As DNA, the CDR3 is TGTGCCAGCAGCTTAGTTCCGGGGGAACAGCCCCAGCATTTT. Encoded protein: CASSLVPGEQPQHF.

This clonotype showed up just a few times. The J gene is TRBJ1-2, the V gene TRBV12-3 or TRBV12-4, with no clear D. Trimming left V 8 bases short and J 4 bases short, with 14 bases between. The CDR3 is 13 amino acids. This CDR3 reads CASGLNGGYGYTF. The CDR3 coding sequence is TGTGCCAGCGGATTAAACGGTGGCTATGGCTACACCTTC.

This chain links TRBV29-1 with TRBJ2-4; no firm D call. V was shortened by 5 bases and J by 2 bases, with 16 bases between the two germline ends. The CDR3 is 15 residues long. Per the germline V gene, CDR1 is SQVTM and CDR2 is ANQGSEA. CDR3 amino acids: CSVLPFAVTKNIQYF. The DNA of the CDR3 is TGCAGCGTTCTCCCCTTCGCGGTAACCAAAAACATTCAGTACTTC.

In this sample, this clonotype turned up a few times. The chain links TRBV27 to TRBJ2-1, with D possibly being TRBD1 or TRBD2 (6 bases each). The CDR3 has 15 amino acids. Germline V gene data show CDR1 as MNHEY and CDR2 as SMNVEV (reference sequence). The V end lost 0 bases, the J end lost 9 bases, and 15 bases lay between the germline ends. This CDR3 is CASSLSPGARREQFF. CDR3 DNA: TGTGCCAGCAGTTTATCCCCGGGGGCCCGTCGTGAGCAGTTCTTC.

This clonotype was observed many times. The V gene is TRBV6-2 or TRBV6-3, the J gene TRBJ2-1, with D perhaps being TRBD1 or TRBD2 (6 bases each). The CDR3 covers 15 residues. Trimming pared 8 bases from V and 0 bases from J, leaving 14 bases between. Per the germline V gene, CDR1 is MNHEY and CDR2 is SVGEGT. In nucleotides, the CDR3 is TGTGCCAGCGTTCGGGGGCCTAGCTCCTACAATGAGCAGTTCTTC. Amino acids: CASVRGPSSYNEQFF.

A few counts support this clonotype. The chain uses TRBV5-1 and TRBJ2-3, with D perhaps matching TRBD1 (7 bases). Germline CDR1 reads SGHRS; CDR2 reads YFSETQ. Trimming pared 3 bases from V and 1 base from J, leaving 18 bases between. The CDR3 covers 17 residues. The CDR3 DNA reads TGCGCCAGCAGCTGGACGACAGGGAGGATGGGCACAGATACGCAGTATTTT. Its protein is CASSWTTGRMGTDTQYF.

This clonotype was picked up a small number of times. This sequence joins TRBV4-3 and TRBJ2-1, with D possibly TRBD2 on 7 matching bases. Germline V gene lookup returns CDR1 LGHNA and CDR2 YSLEER. The CDR3 spans 16 residues. Trimming stripped 0 bases from V and 3 bases from J, with 12 bases between. The CDR3 nucleotides are TGCGCCAGCAGCCAAGATGAGAGGGGGGGCTACAATGAGCAGTTCTTC. It is translated as CASSQDERGGYNEQFF.

This clonotype was seen only once. The chain carries TRBV7-2 and TRBJ2-6, with D possibly TRBD1 on 6 matching bases. This CDR3 region has 18 residues. V dropped 4 bases and J dropped 0 bases, with 16 bases sitting between them. The germline V gene has CDR1 SGHTA and CDR2 FQGNSA. The chain's CDR3 is CASSSRQAVLSGANVLTF. The DNA for the CDR3 is TGTGCCAGCAGCTCAAGACAGGCCGTTCTCTCTGGGGCCAACGTCCTGACTTTC.

This clonotype has only a few counts. V gene TRBV7-3 combines with J gene TRBJ2-1, with D perhaps matching TRBD1 or TRBD2 (5 bases each). V was pared by 2 bases and J by 6 bases, with 8 bases between. The length of the CDR3 is 13 residues. Looked up from germline, CDR1 is SGHTA and CDR2 is FQGTGA. CDR3 protein: CASSLHGGNEQFF. The CDR3 nucleotides are TGTGCCAGCAGCTTACATGGGGGCAATGAGCAGTTCTTC.

The chain is built from TRBV6-5 and TRBJ2-5; TRBD2 matches 8 bases. From germline, CDR1 is MNHEY and CDR2 SVGAGI. The CDR3 totals 14 residues. Trimming at V came to 6 bases and at J to 5 bases, leaving 8 bases not matched to a gene. This chain's CDR3 is CASSRLSGGETQYF. The DNA of the CDR3 is TGTGCCAGCAGCCGCCTCTCGGGGGGGGAGACCCAGTACTTC.

This clonotype appeared a few times. This chain connects TRBV4-3 to TRBJ1-1; TRBD1 matches at 8 bases. V shed 5 bases, J shed 6 bases, and the junction held 8 bases outside the gene matches. The CDR3 covers 14 residues. Germline V gene data show CDR1 as LGHNA and CDR2 as YSLEER. The CDR3 DNA reads TGCGCCAGCAGCTTAGACAGGGGAGGTGCTGAAGCTTTCTTT. This gives the protein CASSLDRGGAEAFF.

The chain employs TRBV12-5 and TRBJ2-1, with 15 bases that match TRBD2. CDR3 length equals 17 residues. Germline assignment: CDR1 LGHNT and CDR2 FRNRAP. Trimming removed 9 bases from V and 3 bases from J; junction bases left unmatched: 9. In nucleotides, the CDR3 is TGTGCTAGCCAGGGACTAGCGGGGGGACTACGCTACAATGAGCAGTTCTTC. It codes for CASQGLAGGLRYNEQFF.

This chain uses TRBV11-2 with TRBJ2-5, with 10 bases aligning to TRBD2. The trim removed 8 bases at V and 4 bases at J, leaving 4 bases unmatched. The CDR3 is made up of 13 amino acids. Germline V gene data show CDR1 as SGHAT and CDR2 as FQNNGV. Here the CDR3 reads CASGLAGVETQYF. In DNA, the CDR3 is TGTGCCAGCGGGCTAGCGGGGGTAGAGACCCAGTACTTC.